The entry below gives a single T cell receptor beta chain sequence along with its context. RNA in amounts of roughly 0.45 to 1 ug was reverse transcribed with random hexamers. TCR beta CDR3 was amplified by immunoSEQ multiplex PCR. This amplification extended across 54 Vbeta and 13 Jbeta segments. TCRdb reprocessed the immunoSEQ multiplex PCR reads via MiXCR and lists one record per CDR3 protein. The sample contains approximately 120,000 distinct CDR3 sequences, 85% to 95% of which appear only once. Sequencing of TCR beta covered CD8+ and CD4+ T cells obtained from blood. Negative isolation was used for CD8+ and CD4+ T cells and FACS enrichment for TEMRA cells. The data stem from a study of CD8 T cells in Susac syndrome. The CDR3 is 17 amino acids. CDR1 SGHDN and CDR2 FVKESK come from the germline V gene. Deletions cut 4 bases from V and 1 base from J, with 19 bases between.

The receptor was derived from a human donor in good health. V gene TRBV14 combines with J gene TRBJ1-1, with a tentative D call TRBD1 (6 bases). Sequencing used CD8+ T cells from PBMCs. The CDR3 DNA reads TGTGCCAGCAGCCCTCTAAGCCTTCGGGACAAGAACACTGAAGCTTTCTTT. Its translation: CASSPLSLRDKNTEAFF.